The rows below give T cell receptor beta chains drawn from one sample of a study of cytomegalovirus exposure and HLA in healthy donors. Sequencing used immunoSEQ multiplex PCR; TCRdb keeps in-frame clones, though not all of them. Seen here are more than 95,000 clones, 60% to 85% observed once, and the top ten hold about 5%. Sequencing was done on a sample of PBMCs. All receptors derive from a woman between 18 and 29 years old in good health and CMV-seropositive. Both conserved end residues are part of each CDR3. Fields, in order: clone size, V gene, CDR3 length, J gene, D gene, CDR3 protein, CDR3 DNA. The D gene is left open where the match is weak. A row's size may be missing; if present it is once, few, many or a size class.

clone_size: .
v_call: TRBV11-2
cdr3_length: 15
j_call: TRBJ1-4
d_call: .
cdr3_aa: CASSLDLGANEKLFF
cdr3_nt: TGTGCCAGCAGCTTAGACTTGGGAGCTAATGAAAAACTGTTTTTT

clone_size: .
v_call: TRBV28
cdr3_length: 14
j_call: TRBJ2-7
d_call: TRBD1
cdr3_aa: CASRKQGVSYEQYF
cdr3_nt: TGTGCCAGCAGGAAGCAGGGGGTCTCCTACGAGCAGTACTTC

clone_size: .
v_call: TRBV27
cdr3_length: 14
j_call: TRBJ2-7
d_call: TRBD1
cdr3_aa: CASSETGAGYEQYF
cdr3_nt: TGTGCCAGCAGCGAGACAGGGGCCGGCTACGAGCAGTACTTC

clone_size: .
v_call: TRBV11-2
cdr3_length: 13
j_call: TRBJ2-7
d_call: TRBD2
cdr3_aa: CASFSGSGNEQYF
cdr3_nt: TGTGCCAGCTTTAGCGGGAGTGGCAACGAGCAGTACTTC

clone_size: .
v_call: TRBV19
cdr3_length: 14
j_call: TRBJ1-5
d_call: .
cdr3_aa: CASSNTGQSQPQHF
cdr3_nt: TGTGCCAGTAGCAATACCGGACAGAGTCAGCCCCAGCATTTT

clone_size: few
v_call: TRBV19
cdr3_length: 18
j_call: TRBJ2-6
d_call: TRBD1
cdr3_aa: CASSIGTGASSGANVLTF
cdr3_nt: TGTGCCAGTAGTATAGGGACAGGGGCCAGCTCTGGGGCCAACGTCCTGACTTTC

clone_size: .
v_call: TRBV2
cdr3_length: 13
j_call: TRBJ1-3
d_call: .
cdr3_aa: CASRQGTGNTIYF
cdr3_nt: TGTGCCAGCAGACAGGGCACTGGAAACACCATATATTTT

clone_size: .
v_call: TRBV9
cdr3_length: 13
j_call: TRBJ2-5
d_call: .
cdr3_aa: CASSVGPPETQYF
cdr3_nt: TGTGCCAGCAGCGTAGGGCCTCCAGAGACCCAGTACTTC

clone_size: .
v_call: TRBV30
cdr3_length: 14
j_call: TRBJ2-1
d_call: TRBD2
cdr3_aa: CAWSGISGSYEQFF
cdr3_nt: TGTGCCTGGAGTGGGATTAGCGGGAGTTATGAGCAGTTCTTC

clone_size: .
v_call: TRBV6-5
cdr3_length: 14
j_call: TRBJ2-7
d_call: .
cdr3_aa: CASSYSVGRYEQYF
cdr3_nt: TGTGCCAGCAGTTACTCAGTGGGGAGATACGAGCAGTACTTC

clone_size: once
v_call: TRBV27
cdr3_length: 13
j_call: TRBJ1-1
d_call: .
cdr3_aa: CASSGQLNTEAFF
cdr3_nt: TGTGCCAGTTCCGGACAGTTGAACACTGAAGCTTTCTTT

clone_size: .
v_call: TRBV18
cdr3_length: 16
j_call: TRBJ2-1
d_call: TRBD2
cdr3_aa: CASSLTTSGPYNEQFF
cdr3_nt: TGTGCCAGCTCACTAACGACTAGCGGGCCCTACAATGAGCAGTTCTTC

clone_size: .
v_call: TRBV11-2
cdr3_length: 14
j_call: TRBJ2-2
d_call: .
cdr3_aa: CASSLGVHTGELFF
cdr3_nt: TGTGCCAGCAGCTTAGGAGTTCATACCGGGGAGCTGTTTTTT

clone_size: .
v_call: TRBV11-2
cdr3_length: 15
j_call: TRBJ1-5
d_call: .
cdr3_aa: CASSLNGQKGQPQHF
cdr3_nt: TGTGCCAGCAGCTTAAACGGACAGAAGGGACAGCCCCAGCATTTT

clone_size: .
v_call: TRBV7-2
cdr3_length: 15
j_call: TRBJ2-1
d_call: TRBD1
cdr3_aa: CASSNRDRLYNEQFF
cdr3_nt: TGTGCCAGCAGCAACCGGGACAGACTCTACAATGAGCAGTTCTTC

clone_size: .
v_call: TRBV27
cdr3_length: 13
j_call: TRBJ1-6
d_call: TRBD1
cdr3_aa: CASRDRGSSPLHF
cdr3_nt: TGTGCCAGCAGGGACAGGGGTAGTTCACCCCTCCACTTT

clone_size: .
v_call: TRBV7-9
cdr3_length: 14
j_call: TRBJ1-1
d_call: .
cdr3_aa: CASSKGELRQGLFF
cdr3_nt: TGTGCCAGCAGCAAAGGTGAACTACGTCAAGGCCTTTTCTTT

clone_size: .
v_call: TRBV6-1
cdr3_length: 13
j_call: TRBJ2-7
d_call: .
cdr3_aa: CASRGIAWEEQYF
cdr3_nt: TGTGCCAGCAGGGGGATAGCGTGGGAAGAGCAGTACTTC

clone_size: .
v_call: TRBV19
cdr3_length: 15
j_call: TRBJ2-7
d_call: TRBD1
cdr3_aa: CASSMAGQGFYEQYF
cdr3_nt: TGTGCCAGTAGTATGGCCGGACAGGGTTTTTACGAGCAGTACTTC

clone_size: .
v_call: TRBV29-1
cdr3_length: 11
j_call: TRBJ2-3
d_call: .
cdr3_aa: CSVVVVDTQYF
cdr3_nt: TGCAGCGTTGTGGTAGTTGATACGCAGTATTTT

clone_size: .
v_call: TRBV27
cdr3_length: 15
j_call: TRBJ1-2
d_call: TRBD1
cdr3_aa: CASASSADRAYGYTF
cdr3_nt: TGTGCCAGCGCCTCCTCCGCGGACAGGGCCTATGGCTACACCTTC

clone_size: few
v_call: TRBV7-9
cdr3_length: 15
j_call: TRBJ2-5
d_call: .
cdr3_aa: CASSLISGWGETQYF
cdr3_nt: TGTGCCAGCAGCTTAATTAGCGGTTGGGGCGAGACCCAGTACTTC

clone_size: few
v_call: TRBV10-1
cdr3_length: 16
j_call: TRBJ2-4
d_call: TRBD2
cdr3_aa: CASSESRLAGVNIQYF
cdr3_nt: TGCGCCAGCAGTGAGTCGCGACTAGCGGGAGTCAACATTCAGTACTTC

clone_size: few
v_call: TRBV11-2
cdr3_length: 16
j_call: TRBJ2-3
d_call: TRBD2
cdr3_aa: CASSSLAGGPGDTQYF
cdr3_nt: TGTGCCAGCAGCTCGCTAGCGGGAGGCCCGGGAGATACGCAGTATTTT

clone_size: .
v_call: TRBV5-1
cdr3_length: 14
j_call: TRBJ2-7
d_call: .
cdr3_aa: CASSLEYPLREQYF
cdr3_nt: TGCGCCAGCAGCTTGGAATATCCCCTCAGGGAGCAGTACTTC

clone_size: .
v_call: TRBV4-1
cdr3_length: 13
j_call: TRBJ1-1
d_call: .
cdr3_aa: CASSQERDTEAFF
cdr3_nt: TGCGCCAGCAGCCAAGAACGGGACACTGAAGCTTTCTTT

clone_size: .
v_call: TRBV30
cdr3_length: 15
j_call: TRBJ2-3
d_call: TRBD2
cdr3_aa: CAWGTSGSIGDTQYF
cdr3_nt: TGTGCCTGGGGGACTAGCGGGAGTATAGGGGATACGCAGTATTTT

clone_size: few
v_call: TRBV6-6
cdr3_length: 12
j_call: TRBJ2-5
d_call: TRBD1
cdr3_aa: CAIGDSQETQYF
cdr3_nt: TGTGCCATCGGGGACAGCCAAGAGACCCAGTACTTC

clone_size: .
v_call: TRBV5-1
cdr3_length: 15
j_call: TRBJ2-7
d_call: TRBD2
cdr3_aa: CASSFGVAGAREQYF
cdr3_nt: TGCGCCAGCAGCTTTGGTGTAGCGGGAGCTCGGGAGCAGTACTTC

clone_size: .
v_call: TRBV4-1
cdr3_length: 13
j_call: TRBJ2-7
d_call: TRBD1
cdr3_aa: CASSRNRGYEQYF
cdr3_nt: TGCGCCAGCAGCCGGAACAGGGGGTACGAGCAGTACTTC

clone_size: .
v_call: TRBV7-9
cdr3_length: 16
j_call: TRBJ2-1
d_call: TRBD2
cdr3_aa: CASSPRTSGRRGEQFF
cdr3_nt: TGTGCCAGCAGCCCCCGGACTAGCGGGAGGCGTGGTGAGCAGTTCTTC

clone_size: few
v_call: TRBV29-1
cdr3_length: 18
j_call: TRBJ2-1
d_call: .
cdr3_aa: CSVVPLEGERGSYNEQFF
cdr3_nt: TGCAGCGTTGTCCCGCTGGAAGGGGAAAGGGGTTCCTACAATGAGCAGTTCTTC

clone_size: .
v_call: TRBV5-6
cdr3_length: 15
j_call: TRBJ1-2
d_call: .
cdr3_aa: CASSLGPGDGYGYTF
cdr3_nt: TGTGCCAGCAGCTTGGGACCGGGGGATGGCTATGGCTACACCTTC

clone_size: .
v_call: TRBV23-1
cdr3_length: 14
j_call: TRBJ2-1
d_call: TRBD2
cdr3_aa: CASTPGTSVNEQFF
cdr3_nt: TGCGCCAGCACTCCAGGGACTAGTGTGAATGAGCAGTTCTTC

clone_size: once
v_call: TRBV27
cdr3_length: 16
j_call: TRBJ2-1
d_call: TRBD1
cdr3_aa: CASSVLTGVSYNEQFF
cdr3_nt: TGTGCCAGCAGTGTCCTGACAGGGGTCTCCTACAATGAGCAGTTCTTC

clone_size: .
v_call: TRBV28
cdr3_length: 16
j_call: TRBJ1-5
d_call: .
cdr3_aa: CASSLSQPLTNQPQHF
cdr3_nt: TGTGCCAGCAGTTTATCCCAGCCACTAACCAATCAGCCCCAGCATTTT

clone_size: .
v_call: TRBV28
cdr3_length: 17
j_call: TRBJ2-5
d_call: .
cdr3_aa: CASSSIYRGPQQETQYF
cdr3_nt: TGTGCCAGCAGTTCCATCTATCGCGGGCCCCAACAAGAGACCCAGTACTTC

clone_size: .
v_call: TRBV5-4
cdr3_length: 17
j_call: TRBJ1-4
d_call: .
cdr3_aa: CASSSGGRVGANEKLFF
cdr3_nt: TGTGCCAGCAGCTCGGGGGGTCGGGTCGGGGCTAATGAAAAACTGTTTTTT

clone_size: .
v_call: TRBV13
cdr3_length: 13
j_call: TRBJ1-1
d_call: .
cdr3_aa: CASTLAANTEAFF
cdr3_nt: TGTGCCAGCACCCTGGCGGCGAACACTGAAGCTTTCTTT

clone_size: once
v_call: TRBV5-1
cdr3_length: 16
j_call: TRBJ1-4
d_call: .
cdr3_aa: CASSLGGLSTNEKLFF
cdr3_nt: TGCGCCAGCAGCTTGGGTGGGCTGTCAACTAATGAAAAACTGTTTTTT

clone_size: many
v_call: TRBV6-5
cdr3_length: 15
j_call: TRBJ1-2
d_call: TRBD1
cdr3_aa: CASSYSLTGVYGYTF
cdr3_nt: TGTGCCAGCAGTTACTCCCTGACAGGGGTCTATGGCTACACCTTC

clone_size: .
v_call: TRBV4-2
cdr3_length: 18
j_call: TRBJ1-4
d_call: TRBD1
cdr3_aa: CASSQGQGGIATNEKLFF
cdr3_nt: TGTGCCAGCAGCCAAGGACAGGGGGGGATTGCAACTAATGAAAAACTGTTTTTT

clone_size: .
v_call: TRBV7-9
cdr3_length: 15
j_call: TRBJ1-6
d_call: .
cdr3_aa: CASSLPQGGFSPLHF
cdr3_nt: TGTGCCAGCAGCTTGCCCCAAGGAGGGTTTTCACCCCTCCACTTT

clone_size: .
v_call: TRBV2
cdr3_length: 17
j_call: TRBJ1-5
d_call: .
cdr3_aa: CASSEARWALSTQPQHF
cdr3_nt: TGTGCCAGCAGTGAAGCAAGGTGGGCCCTTTCAACTCAGCCCCAGCATTTT

clone_size: .
v_call: TRBV5-1
cdr3_length: 14
j_call: TRBJ2-1
d_call: .
cdr3_aa: CASSLAVTGAEQFF
cdr3_nt: TGCGCCAGCAGCTTGGCCGTAACGGGAGCTGAGCAGTTCTTC

clone_size: .
v_call: TRBV28
cdr3_length: 19
j_call: TRBJ1-5
d_call: TRBD1
cdr3_aa: CASSLSRGLGRYSNQPQHF
cdr3_nt: TGTGCCAGCAGTTTAAGCAGGGGGTTGGGGCGATATAGCAATCAGCCCCAGCATTTT

clone_size: .
v_call: TRBV4-1
cdr3_length: 17
j_call: TRBJ2-1
d_call: .
cdr3_aa: CASRPQGGDGTYNEQFF
cdr3_nt: TGCGCCAGCAGACCCCAGGGGGGAGACGGCACCTACAATGAGCAGTTCTTC

clone_size: .
v_call: TRBV6-1
cdr3_length: 14
j_call: TRBJ2-7
d_call: .
cdr3_aa: CASRTRDNSYEQYF
cdr3_nt: TGTGCCAGCCGCACCCGGGACAACTCCTACGAGCAGTACTTC

clone_size: .
v_call: TRBV15
cdr3_length: 13
j_call: TRBJ1-1
d_call: .
cdr3_aa: CATTRGLNTEAFF
cdr3_nt: TGTGCCACCACTAGGGGTTTGAACACTGAAGCTTTCTTT

clone_size: .
v_call: TRBV1
cdr3_length: 16
j_call: TRBJ2-1
d_call: .
cdr3_aa: CTSSQELAGGYNEQFF
cdr3_nt: TGCACCAGCAGCCAAGAACTAGCGGGCGGATACAATGAGCAGTTCTTC

clone_size: .
v_call: TRBV2
cdr3_length: 13
j_call: TRBJ2-7
d_call: TRBD2
cdr3_aa: CASSESGAGRQYF
cdr3_nt: TGTGCCAGCAGTGAAAGCGGGGCTGGACGGCAGTACTTC

clone_size: .
v_call: TRBV7-8
cdr3_length: 13
j_call: TRBJ1-1
d_call: .
cdr3_aa: CASSLTGNTEAFF
cdr3_nt: TGTGCCAGCAGCTTGACAGGGAACACTGAAGCTTTCTTT